Sequencing of this T cell receptor beta chain was carried out in a study of blood T cells in healthy people across ages. The CDR3 has 14 residues. The J segment lost 4 bases and the V segment lost 3 bases, leaving 6 bases of the junction unmatched. Per the germline V gene, CDR1 is DFQATT and CDR2 is SNEGSKA (reference sequence). This clonotype was picked up many times. It was with a sample-barcoded 5' primer and a J-beta primer mix that a second PCR of about 6 to 11 cycles was run. TCRdb re-called the 5' RACE reads with MiXCR, one entry per CDR3 protein. The sample lists more than 800,000 distinct CDR3 sequences, 29% seen once, with approximately 15% in the top ten.

The chain is built from TRBV20-1 and TRBJ2-5; 9 bases are a match to TRBD2. Sequencing was performed on blood. The receptor was isolated from an elderly woman in good health. CDR3 DNA sequence: TGCAGTGCTAGGGGCCTAGCGGGGCGAGAGACCCAGTACTTC. Translated, it gives CSARGLAGRETQYF.